Below are 17 T cell receptor beta chains sequenced from a single sample in a study of radiotherapy plus CTLA-4 blockade in lung cancer. Only in-frame clones appear in the TCRdb table, and some are missing; sequencing was by immunoSEQ multiplex PCR. The sample contains 70,000 to 90,000 clones, more than 85% of which appear only once. The sequences come from peripheral blood, collected from a patient treated with radiotherapy plus ipilimumab. These receptors were taken from a human donor with non-small cell lung cancer who had stable disease on radiotherapy plus ipilimumab.

The chain combines TRBV11-2 with TRBJ1-3; D is uncertain. The germline gives CDR1 SGHAT, CDR2 FQNNGV. CDR3 length equals 14 residues. V lost 3 bases and J lost 3, with 9 bases in between. The CDR3 nucleotides read TGTGCCAGCAGCTTTGGGTCAGGTGGAAACACCATATATTTT. It encodes CASSFGSGGNTIYF.

The DNA for the CDR3 is TGTGCCAGCTCACAGGGGAGTAATCAGCCCCAGCATTTT. Translation: CASSQGSNQPQHF. This chain connects TRBV18 to TRBJ1-5, with D maybe TRBD1 (5 bases). CDR3 length equals 13 residues. Germline loops: CDR1 KGHSH, CDR2 LQKENI. The V end lost 4 bases, the J end lost 4 bases, and 8 bases lay between the germline ends.

The J gene is TRBJ1-1, the V gene TRBV6-6, with TRBD1 matching 8 bases. V shed 5 bases, J shed 4 bases, and the junction held 6 bases outside the gene matches. This CDR3 spans 14 amino acids. Germline values: CDR1 MNHNY, CDR2 SVGAGI (reference sequence). The CDR3 DNA reads TGTGCCAGCAGTAGGACAGGGTTGGGCACTGAAGCTTTCTTT. Encoded protein: CASSRTGLGTEAFF.

The chain carries TRBV10-2 and TRBJ2-7, with 8 bases matching TRBD2. Germline trimming cut 0 bases from V and 6 bases from J; bases unmatched to any gene: 7. Germline V gene lookup returns CDR1 WSHSY and CDR2 SAAADI. This CDR3 comprises 15 residues. For the CDR3, the DNA is TGCGCCAGCAGTGAGTCGCGGGGGGCCCTATCCGAGCAGTACTTC. The encoded protein is CASSESRGALSEQYF.

This chain uses TRBV28 with TRBJ2-5; perhaps TRBD2 as D (7 bases). Germline CDR1 and CDR2: MDHEN and SYDVKM. V lost 4 bases, J lost 0 bases, and 12 bases lay in between. This CDR3 contains 15 residues. CDR3 DNA: TGTGCCAGCAGTTCAGGGGCGGGGGACCAAGAGACCCAGTACTTC. Amino acids: CASSSGAGDQETQYF. Combining the CDR3 with reference TRBV28 and TRBJ2-5 gives the whole variable domain DVKVTQSSRYLVKRTGEKVFLECVQDMDHENMFWYRQDPGLGLRLIYFSYDVKMKEKGDIPEGYSVSREKKERFSLILESASTNQTSMYLCASSSGAGDQETQYFGPGTRLLVL.

This sequence joins TRBV5-1 and TRBJ1-6; no reliable D call. Germline V gives CDR1 SGHRS, CDR2 YFSETQ. V was pared by 1 base and J by 8 bases, with 13 bases between. CDR3 length: 15 residues. CDR3 in amino acids: CASSLRPLMDSPLHF. In DNA form, the CDR3 reads TGCGCCAGCAGCTTGCGCCCTCTTATGGATTCACCCCTCCACTTT. Drawing the rest from reference TRBV5-1 and TRBJ1-6, the complete variable domain is KAGVTQTPRYLIKTRGQQVTLSCSPISGHRSVSWYQQTPGQGLQFLFEYFSETQRNKGNFPGRFSGRQFSNSRSEMNVSTLELGDSALYLCASSLRPLMDSPLHFGNGTRLTVT.

The chain uses TRBV5-1 and TRBJ1-6; D is ambiguous. V was cut by 3 bases and J by 5 bases, with 21 bases left in between. Per the germline V gene, CDR1 is SGHRS and CDR2 is YFSETQ. CDR3 length: 18 residues. In DNA, the CDR3 is TGCGCCAGCAGCTCGCCCGAGGGCGTCCTTCGGGATAATTCACCCCTCCACTTT. It yields the protein CASSSPEGVLRDNSPLHF.

The V gene is TRBV5-5, the J gene TRBJ1-3; no firm D call. The germline CDR1 and CDR2 sequences are SGHKS and YYEKEE (reference sequence). With 0 bases removed from V and 4 bases from J, the gap between germline ends came to 14 bases. This CDR3 has 16 amino acids. The CDR3 loop is CASSLARPGQGNTIYF. Written as DNA, the CDR3 is TGTGCCAGCAGCTTGGCCAGACCAGGTCAAGGAAACACCATATATTTT. Full variable domain (outside the CDR3, taken from reference TRBV5-5 and TRBJ1-3): DAGVTQSPTHLIKTRGQQVTLRCSPISGHKSVSWYQQVLGQGPQFIFQYYEKEERGRGNFPDRFSARQFPNYSSELNVNALLLGDSALYLCASSLARPGQGNTIYFGEGSWLTVV.

The genes are TRBV28 and TRBJ1-2; D remains unclear. Trimming removed 6 bases from V and 6 bases from J, with 20 bases in between. CDR3 length equals 15 residues. CDR1 MDHEN and CDR2 SYDVKM come from the germline V gene. CDR3 sequence (DNA): TGTGCCAGCAGGCAAGGGTGGCGGTGGGATAATGGCTACACCTTC. Its translation: CASRQGWRWDNGYTF.

The gene calls are TRBV27 and TRBJ2-3; 8 bases agree with TRBD1. CDR1 and CDR2 (germline): MNHEY, SMNVEV (reference sequence). V shed 2 bases and J 1 base; nucleotides not matched to a gene: 8. CDR3 length equals 17 residues. CDR3: CASSLIQGAIGTDTQYF. CDR3 DNA sequence: TGTGCCAGCAGTTTAATCCAGGGGGCTATTGGCACAGATACGCAGTATTTT.

The chain employs TRBV18 and TRBJ2-1; D possibly uses TRBD1 or TRBD2 (6 bases each). From germline, CDR1 is KGHSH and CDR2 LQKENI. The ends were cut back, 5 bases at V and 2 bases at J, with 13 bases in the middle. The CDR3 contains 15 residues. This CDR3 is CASSTDGGPYNEQFF. As DNA, the CDR3 is TGTGCCAGCTCAACCGACGGGGGCCCCTACAATGAGCAGTTCTTC.

The chain employs TRBV18 and TRBJ1-2; D is ambiguous. The CDR3 totals 12 residues. The germline V and J ends were trimmed by 3 bases and 12 bases, with 14 bases remaining between them. The germline V gene encodes CDR1 KGHSH and CDR2 LQKENI. Here the CDR3 reads CASSPIGVGDTF. The CDR3 DNA follows: TGTGCCAGCTCACCTATCGGGGTAGGAGACACCTTC.

V and J are TRBV11-2 and TRBJ1-3; D ambiguous. Between the trimmed V and J ends, which lost 1 base and 0 bases, there was a span of 4 bases. Germline V CDR1 and CDR2: SGHAT, FQNNGV. This CDR3 has 14 residues. For the CDR3, the DNA is TGTGCCAGCAGCTTAGTAACCTCTGGAAACACCATATATTTT. Its protein is CASSLVTSGNTIYF.

This chain connects TRBV15 to TRBJ1-5; D gene ambiguous. The CDR3 is made up of 12 amino acids. CDR1 is LNHNV, CDR2 YYDKDF, per germline (reference sequence). Trimming shortened V by 4 bases and J by 5 bases, and 6 bases separated the two germline ends. The DNA of the CDR3 is TGTGCCACCAGCATGGGATATCAGCCCCAGCATTTT. This sequence encodes CATSMGYQPQHF.

The genes are TRBV7-3 and TRBJ2-1; D ambiguous. CDR3 length equals 14 residues. In germline, CDR1 is SGHTA, CDR2 FQGTGA. The V end lost 2 bases, the J end lost 10 bases, and 15 bases lay between the germline ends. CDR3 bases: TGTGCCAGCAGCTTAGATACCTTGGTGGGAGAGCAGTTCTTC. As protein: CASSLDTLVGEQFF.

The chain combines TRBV9 with TRBJ1-1; 8 bases line up with TRBD1. J lost 4 bases, V lost 1 base, and 12 bases had no gene match. Per germline, CDR1 SGDLS and CDR2 YYNGEE. This CDR3 contains 17 residues. The CDR3 region is CASSVRARTGMGTEAFF. The DNA for the CDR3 is TGTGCCAGCAGCGTAAGGGCCCGGACAGGGATGGGCACTGAAGCTTTCTTT.

This sequence joins TRBV27 and TRBJ1-5; the match to TRBD1 covers 7 bases. The CDR3 length is 14 residues. Unmatched junction bases numbered 9, after V lost 4 bases and J lost 9 bases. Looked up from germline, CDR1 is MNHEY and CDR2 is SMNVEV (reference sequence). The CDR3 is CASSSRGIMGPQHF. CDR3 in DNA: TGTGCCAGCAGTTCCAGGGGGATTATGGGGCCCCAGCATTTT.